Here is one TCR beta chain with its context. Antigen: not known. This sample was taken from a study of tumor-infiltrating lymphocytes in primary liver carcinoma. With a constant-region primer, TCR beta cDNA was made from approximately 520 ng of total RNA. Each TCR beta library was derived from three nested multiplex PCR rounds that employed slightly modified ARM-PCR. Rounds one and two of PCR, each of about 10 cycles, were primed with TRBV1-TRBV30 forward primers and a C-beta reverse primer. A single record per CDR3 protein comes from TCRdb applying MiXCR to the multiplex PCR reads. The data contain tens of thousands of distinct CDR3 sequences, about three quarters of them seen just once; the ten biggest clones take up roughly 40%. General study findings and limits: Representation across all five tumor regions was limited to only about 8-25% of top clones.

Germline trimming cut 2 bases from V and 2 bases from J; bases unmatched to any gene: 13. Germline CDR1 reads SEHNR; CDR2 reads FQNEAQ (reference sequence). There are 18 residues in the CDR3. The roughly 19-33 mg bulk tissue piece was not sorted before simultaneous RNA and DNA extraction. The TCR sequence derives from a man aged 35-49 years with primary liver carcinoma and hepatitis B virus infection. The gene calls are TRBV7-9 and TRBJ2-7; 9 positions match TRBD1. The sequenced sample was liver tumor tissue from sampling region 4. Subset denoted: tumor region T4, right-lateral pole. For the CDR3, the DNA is TGTGCCAGCAGCTTATGTGACCTACGGGACAGGGAAACCTACGAGCAGTACTTC. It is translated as CASSLCDLRDRETYEQYF. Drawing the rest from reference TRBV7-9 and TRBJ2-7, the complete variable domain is DTGVSQNPRHKITKRGQNVTFRCDPISEHNRLYWYRQTLGQGPEFLTYFQNEAQLEKSRLLSDRFSAERPKGSFSTLEIQRTEQGDSAMYLCASSLCDLRDRETYEQYFGPGTRLTVT.